This record looks at one T cell receptor (beta chain) sequence and its context. As yet, its antigen is unknown. Measured with immunoSEQ multiplex PCR; TCRdb has only the in-frame clones, and not every one. The table shows over 250,000 clones, with more than 75% occurring only once. Regarding treatment: about 20 received Ad26.COV2.S at low or high dose, single or two shots; about 5 received placebo; per-sample allocation not given. The study sampled participants on day 63 after the first vaccine or placebo injection. The sample is drawn from a study of Ad26.COV2.S vaccination and SARS-CoV-2 variants. Study context: Donor participated within the Ad26.COV2.S arm of the COV1001 trial. Once or twice, 56 days apart, Ad26.COV2.S was delivered intramuscularly.

The study's findings and limits: Compared with placebo recipients, vaccine recipients had higher spike-specific TCR breadth. Possibly, TCR breadth and depth analyses underestimated total T cell responses.

Material: peripheral blood, obtained in a trial of Ad26.COV2.S vaccine versus placebo. This sequence originates from a person aged 18 to 59 who received the Ad26.COV2.S COVID-19 vaccine or a placebo.

The CDR3 DNA sequence: TGTGCCAGCAGCCTTACTCCGGGACAGCCTTACCGAGGGGGCTCCTACGAGCAGTACTTC. This codes for CASSLTPGQPYRGGSYEQYF. The rearrangement links TRBV27 to TRBJ2-7; 7 bases fit TRBD1. Trimming at V came to 6 bases and at J to 0 bases, leaving 23 bases not matched to a gene. The CDR3 consists of 20 residues. Germline lookup yields CDR1 MNHEY and CDR2 SMNVEV (reference sequence).